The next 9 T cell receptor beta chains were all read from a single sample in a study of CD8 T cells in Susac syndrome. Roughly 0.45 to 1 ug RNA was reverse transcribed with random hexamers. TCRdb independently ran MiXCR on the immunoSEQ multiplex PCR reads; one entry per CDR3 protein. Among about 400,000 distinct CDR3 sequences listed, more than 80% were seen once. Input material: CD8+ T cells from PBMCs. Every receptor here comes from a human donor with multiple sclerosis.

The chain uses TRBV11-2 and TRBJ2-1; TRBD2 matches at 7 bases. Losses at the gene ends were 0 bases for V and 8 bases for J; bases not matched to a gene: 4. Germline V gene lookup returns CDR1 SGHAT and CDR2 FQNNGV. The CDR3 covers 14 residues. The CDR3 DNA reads TGTGCCAGCAGCTTAGATCACGCGGGGGATGAGCAGTTCTTC. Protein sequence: CASSLDHAGDEQFF.

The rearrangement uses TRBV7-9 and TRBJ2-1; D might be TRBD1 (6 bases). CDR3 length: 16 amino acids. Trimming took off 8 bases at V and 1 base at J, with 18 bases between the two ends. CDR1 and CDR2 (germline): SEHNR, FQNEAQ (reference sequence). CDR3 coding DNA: TGTGCCAGCCTTACGACAGGTCTAAATTCCTACAATGAGCAGTTCTTC. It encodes CASLTTGLNSYNEQFF.

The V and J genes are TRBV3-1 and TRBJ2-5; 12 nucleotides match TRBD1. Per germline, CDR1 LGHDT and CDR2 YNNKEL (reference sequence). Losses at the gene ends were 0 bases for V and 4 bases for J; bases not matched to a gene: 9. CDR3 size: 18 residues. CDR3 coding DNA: TGTGCCAGCAGCCAAGATAATCTCGGGACAGGGGGCCGAGAGACCCAGTACTTC. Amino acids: CASSQDNLGTGGRETQYF.

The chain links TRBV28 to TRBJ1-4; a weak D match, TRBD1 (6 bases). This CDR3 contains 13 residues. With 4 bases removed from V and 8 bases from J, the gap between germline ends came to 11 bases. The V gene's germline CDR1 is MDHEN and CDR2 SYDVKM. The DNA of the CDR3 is TGTGCCAGCAGTTCTAGGGGGAGGGAAAAACTGTTTTTT. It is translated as CASSSRGREKLFF.

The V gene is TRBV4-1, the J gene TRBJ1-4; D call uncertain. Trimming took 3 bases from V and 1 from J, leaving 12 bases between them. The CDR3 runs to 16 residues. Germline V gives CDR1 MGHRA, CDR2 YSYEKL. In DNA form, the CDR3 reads TGCGCCAGCAGCCAGTCTACGGGAGTAACTAATGAAAAACTGTTTTTT. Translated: CASSQSTGVTNEKLFF.

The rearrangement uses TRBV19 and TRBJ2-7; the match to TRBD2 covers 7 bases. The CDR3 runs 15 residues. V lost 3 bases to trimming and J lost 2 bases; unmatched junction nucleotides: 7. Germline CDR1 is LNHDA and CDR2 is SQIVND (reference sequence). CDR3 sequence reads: CASSISGLHTYEQYF. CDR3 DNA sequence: TGTGCCAGTAGTATCTCGGGACTACACACCTACGAGCAGTACTTC.

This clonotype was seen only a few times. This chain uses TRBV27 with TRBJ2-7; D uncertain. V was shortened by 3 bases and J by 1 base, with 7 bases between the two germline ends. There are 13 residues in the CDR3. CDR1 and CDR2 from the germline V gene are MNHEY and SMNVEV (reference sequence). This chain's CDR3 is CASSFGPSYEQYF. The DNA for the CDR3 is TGTGCCAGCAGTTTTGGTCCTTCCTACGAGCAGTACTTC.

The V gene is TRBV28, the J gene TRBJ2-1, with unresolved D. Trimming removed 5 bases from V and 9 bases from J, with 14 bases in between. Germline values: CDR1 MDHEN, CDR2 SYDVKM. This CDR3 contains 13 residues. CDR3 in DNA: TGTGCCAGCAGTCTTTATCTTGGTGGTGAGCAGTTCTTC. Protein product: CASSLYLGGEQFF.

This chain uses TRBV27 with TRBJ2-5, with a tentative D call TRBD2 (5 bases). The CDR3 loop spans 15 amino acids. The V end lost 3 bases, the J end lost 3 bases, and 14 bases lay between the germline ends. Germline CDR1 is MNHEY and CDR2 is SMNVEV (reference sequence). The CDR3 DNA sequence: TGTGCCAGCAGTTTCGGGGTAGTTCCCAAAGAGACCCAGTACTTC. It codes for CASSFGVVPKETQYF.